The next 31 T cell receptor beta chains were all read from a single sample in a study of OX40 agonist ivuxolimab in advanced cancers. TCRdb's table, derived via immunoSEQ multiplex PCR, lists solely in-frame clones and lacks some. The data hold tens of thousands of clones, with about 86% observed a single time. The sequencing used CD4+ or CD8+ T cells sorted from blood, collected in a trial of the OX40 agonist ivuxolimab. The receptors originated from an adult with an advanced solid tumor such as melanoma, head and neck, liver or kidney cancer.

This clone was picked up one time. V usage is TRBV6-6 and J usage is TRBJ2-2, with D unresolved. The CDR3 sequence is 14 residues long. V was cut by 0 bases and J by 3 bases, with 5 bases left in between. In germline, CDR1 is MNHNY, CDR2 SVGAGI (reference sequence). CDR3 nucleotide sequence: TGTGCCAGCAGTTACTCGCTGTACACCGGGGAGCTGTTTTTT. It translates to CASSYSLYTGELFF.

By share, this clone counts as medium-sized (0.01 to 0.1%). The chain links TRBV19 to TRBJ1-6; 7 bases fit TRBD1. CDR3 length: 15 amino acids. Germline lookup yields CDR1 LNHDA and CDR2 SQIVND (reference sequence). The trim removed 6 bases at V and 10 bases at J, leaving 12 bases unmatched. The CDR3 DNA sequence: TGTGCCAGTAGGAGACAGGGCGTTGAAAGCTCACCCCTCCACTTT. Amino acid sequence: CASRRQGVESSPLHF.

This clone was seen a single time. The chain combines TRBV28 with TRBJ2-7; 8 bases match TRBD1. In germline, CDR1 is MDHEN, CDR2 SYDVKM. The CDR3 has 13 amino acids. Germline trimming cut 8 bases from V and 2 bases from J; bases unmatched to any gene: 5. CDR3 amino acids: CASLNRGTYEQYF. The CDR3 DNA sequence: TGTGCCAGCTTGAACAGGGGGACCTACGAGCAGTACTTC.

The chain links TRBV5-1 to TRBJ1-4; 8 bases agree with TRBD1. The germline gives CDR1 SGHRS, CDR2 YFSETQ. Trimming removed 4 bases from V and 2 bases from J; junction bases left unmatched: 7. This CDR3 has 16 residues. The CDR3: CASSITGGQTNEKLFF. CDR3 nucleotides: TGCGCCAGCAGCATAACAGGGGGACAGACTAATGAAAAACTGTTTTTT.

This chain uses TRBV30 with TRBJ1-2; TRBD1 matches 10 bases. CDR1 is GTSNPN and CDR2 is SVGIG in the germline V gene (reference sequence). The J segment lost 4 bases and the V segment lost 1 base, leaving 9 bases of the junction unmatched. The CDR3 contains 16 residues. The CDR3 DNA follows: TGTGCCTGGAGTGCGCATGACAGGGGGCGGATCTATGGCTACACCTTC. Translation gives CAWSAHDRGRIYGYTF.

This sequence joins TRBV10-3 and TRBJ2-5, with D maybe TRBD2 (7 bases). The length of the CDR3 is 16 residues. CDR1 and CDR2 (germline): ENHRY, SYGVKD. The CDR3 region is CASSGARDLQGETQYF. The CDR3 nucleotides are TGTGCTTCAAGCGGGGCTCGGGACCTACAGGGAGAGACCCAGTACTTC.

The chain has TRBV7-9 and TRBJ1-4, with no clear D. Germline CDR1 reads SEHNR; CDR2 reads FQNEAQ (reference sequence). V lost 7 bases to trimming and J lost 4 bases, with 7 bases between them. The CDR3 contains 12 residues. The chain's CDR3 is CASMGSNEKLFF. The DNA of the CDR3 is TGTGCCAGCATGGGCAGTAATGAAAAACTGTTTTTT.

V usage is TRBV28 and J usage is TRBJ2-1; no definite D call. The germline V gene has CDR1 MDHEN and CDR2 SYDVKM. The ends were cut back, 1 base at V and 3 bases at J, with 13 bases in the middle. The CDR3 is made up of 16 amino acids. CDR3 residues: CASSLSGWSDYNEQFF. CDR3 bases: TGTGCCAGCAGTTTATCCGGGTGGTCAGACTACAATGAGCAGTTCTTC.

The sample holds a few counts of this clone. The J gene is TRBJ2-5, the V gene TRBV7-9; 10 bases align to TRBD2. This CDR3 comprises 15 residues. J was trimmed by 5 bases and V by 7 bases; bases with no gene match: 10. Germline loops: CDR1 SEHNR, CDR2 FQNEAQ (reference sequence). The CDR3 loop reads CASTSSGGLGETQYF. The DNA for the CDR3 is TGTGCCAGCACCTCTAGCGGGGGCCTGGGGGAGACCCAGTACTTC.

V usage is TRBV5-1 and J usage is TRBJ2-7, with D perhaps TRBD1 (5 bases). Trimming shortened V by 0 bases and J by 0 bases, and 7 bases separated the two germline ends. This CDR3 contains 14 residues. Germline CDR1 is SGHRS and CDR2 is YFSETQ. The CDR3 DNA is TGCGCCAGCAGCTTGGAGGGGTACTCCTACGAGCAGTACTTC. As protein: CASSLEGYSYEQYF.

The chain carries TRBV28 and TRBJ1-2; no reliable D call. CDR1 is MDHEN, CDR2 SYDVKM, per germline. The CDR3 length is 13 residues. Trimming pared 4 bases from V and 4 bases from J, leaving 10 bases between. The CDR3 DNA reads TGTGCCAGCAGTTATCGGGAGGGCTATGGCTACACCTTC. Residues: CASSYREGYGYTF.

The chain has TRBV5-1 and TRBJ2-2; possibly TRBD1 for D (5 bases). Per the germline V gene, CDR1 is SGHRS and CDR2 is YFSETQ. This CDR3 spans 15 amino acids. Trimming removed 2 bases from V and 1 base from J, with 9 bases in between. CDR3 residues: CASSFQGGNTGELFF. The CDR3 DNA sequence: TGCGCCAGCAGCTTTCAGGGTGGGAACACCGGGGAGCTGTTTTTT.

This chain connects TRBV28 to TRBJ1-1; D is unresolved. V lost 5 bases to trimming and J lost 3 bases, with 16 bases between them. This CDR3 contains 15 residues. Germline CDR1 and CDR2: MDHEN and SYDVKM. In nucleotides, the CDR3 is TGTGCCAGCAGTCCCCGCCGGTTGTGGGACACTGAAGCTTTCTTT. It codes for CASSPRRLWDTEAFF. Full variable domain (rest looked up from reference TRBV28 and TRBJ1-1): DVKVTQSSRYLVKRTGEKVFLECVQDMDHENMFWYRQDPGLGLRLIYFSYDVKMKEKGDIPEGYSVSREKKERFSLILESASTNQTSMYLCASSPRRLWDTEAFFGQGTRLTVV.

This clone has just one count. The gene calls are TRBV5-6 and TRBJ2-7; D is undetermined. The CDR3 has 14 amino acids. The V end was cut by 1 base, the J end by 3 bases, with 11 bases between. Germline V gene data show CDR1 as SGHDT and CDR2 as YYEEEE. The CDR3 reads CASSLPGHFYEQYF. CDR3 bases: TGTGCCAGCAGCTTGCCGGGCCACTTCTACGAGCAGTACTTC.

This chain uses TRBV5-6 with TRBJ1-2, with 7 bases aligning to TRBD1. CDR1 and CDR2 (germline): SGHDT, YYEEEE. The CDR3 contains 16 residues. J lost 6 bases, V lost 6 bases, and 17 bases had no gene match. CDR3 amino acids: CASTVIAGDRMNGYTF. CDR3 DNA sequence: TGTGCCAGCACCGTTATTGCAGGGGACAGAATGAATGGCTACACCTTC.

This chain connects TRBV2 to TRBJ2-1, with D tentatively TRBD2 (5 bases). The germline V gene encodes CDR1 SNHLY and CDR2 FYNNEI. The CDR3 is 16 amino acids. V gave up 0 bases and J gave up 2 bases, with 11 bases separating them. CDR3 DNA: TGTGCCAGCAGTGAAGCAGCGGCAGGAGCCTACAATGAGCAGTTCTTC. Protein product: CASSEAAAGAYNEQFF.

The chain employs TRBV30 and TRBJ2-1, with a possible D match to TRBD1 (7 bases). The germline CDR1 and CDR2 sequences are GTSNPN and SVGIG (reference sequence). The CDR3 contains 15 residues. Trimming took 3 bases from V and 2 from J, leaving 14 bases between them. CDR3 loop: CAWRTEGQPYNEQFF. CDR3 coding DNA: TGTGCCTGGAGAACGGAGGGACAGCCCTACAATGAGCAGTTCTTC.

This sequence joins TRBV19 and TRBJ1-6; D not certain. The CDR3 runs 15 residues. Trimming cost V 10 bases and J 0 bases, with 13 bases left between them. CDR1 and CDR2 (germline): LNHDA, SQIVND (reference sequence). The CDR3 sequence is CATSAESSYNSPLHF. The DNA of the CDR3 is TGTGCCACCAGTGCCGAGAGCTCCTATAATTCACCCCTCCACTTT.

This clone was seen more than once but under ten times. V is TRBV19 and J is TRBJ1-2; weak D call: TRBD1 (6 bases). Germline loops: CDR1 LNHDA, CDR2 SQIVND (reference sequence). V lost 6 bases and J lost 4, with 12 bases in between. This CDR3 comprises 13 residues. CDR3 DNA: TGTGCCAGTAGCAACAGGGTTTCCTATGGCTACACCTTC. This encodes CASSNRVSYGYTF.

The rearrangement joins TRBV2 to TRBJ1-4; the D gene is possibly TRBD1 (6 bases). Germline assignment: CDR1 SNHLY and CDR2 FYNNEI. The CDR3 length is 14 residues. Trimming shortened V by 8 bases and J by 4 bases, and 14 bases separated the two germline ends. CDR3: CASDKGGLNEKLFF. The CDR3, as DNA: TGTGCCAGCGATAAGGGGGGGCTTAATGAAAAACTGTTTTTT.

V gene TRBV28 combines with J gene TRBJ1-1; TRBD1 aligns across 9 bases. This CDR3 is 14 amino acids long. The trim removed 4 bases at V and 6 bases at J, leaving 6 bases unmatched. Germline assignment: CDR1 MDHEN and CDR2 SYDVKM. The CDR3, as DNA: TGTGCCAGCAGTTCGGGACAGGGAAACGCTGAAGCTTTCTTT. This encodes CASSSGQGNAEAFF.

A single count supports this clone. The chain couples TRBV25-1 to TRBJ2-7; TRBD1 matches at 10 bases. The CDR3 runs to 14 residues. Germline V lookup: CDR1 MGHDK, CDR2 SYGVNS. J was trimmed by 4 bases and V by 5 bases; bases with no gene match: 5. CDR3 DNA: TGTGCCAGCAGTAAAGACAGGGGGCAGTACGAGCAGTACTTC. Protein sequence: CASSKDRGQYEQYF.

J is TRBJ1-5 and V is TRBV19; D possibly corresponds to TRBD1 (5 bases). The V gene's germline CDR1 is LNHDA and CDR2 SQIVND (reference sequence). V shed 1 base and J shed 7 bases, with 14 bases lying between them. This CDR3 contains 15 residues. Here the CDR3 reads CASSIGQGRVQPQHF. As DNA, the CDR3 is TGTGCCAGTAGTATAGGGCAGGGCCGGGTACAGCCCCAGCATTTT.

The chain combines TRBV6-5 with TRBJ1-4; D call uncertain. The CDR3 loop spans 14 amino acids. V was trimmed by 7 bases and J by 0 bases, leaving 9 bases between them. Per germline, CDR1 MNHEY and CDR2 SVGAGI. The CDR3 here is CASKDGATNEKLFF. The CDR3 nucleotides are TGTGCCAGCAAAGACGGTGCAACTAATGAAAAACTGTTTTTT.

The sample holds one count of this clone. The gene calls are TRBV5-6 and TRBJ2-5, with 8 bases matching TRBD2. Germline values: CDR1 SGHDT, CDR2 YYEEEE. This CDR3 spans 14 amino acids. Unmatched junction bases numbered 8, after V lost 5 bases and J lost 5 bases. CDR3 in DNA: TGTGCCAGCAGGGCGGGACTAGGAGGGGAGACCCAGTACTTC. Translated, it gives CASRAGLGGETQYF.

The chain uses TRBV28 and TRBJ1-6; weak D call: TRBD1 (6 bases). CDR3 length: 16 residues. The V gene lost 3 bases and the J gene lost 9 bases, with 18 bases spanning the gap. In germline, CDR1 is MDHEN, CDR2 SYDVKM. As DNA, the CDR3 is TGTGCCAGCAGTTTGGATCTTGGGACATTGGCTTCACCCCTCCACTTT. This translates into CASSLDLGTLASPLHF.

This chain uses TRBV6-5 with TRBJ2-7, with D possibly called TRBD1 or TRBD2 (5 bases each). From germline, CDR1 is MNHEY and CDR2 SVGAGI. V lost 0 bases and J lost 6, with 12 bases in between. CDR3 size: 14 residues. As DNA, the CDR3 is TGTGCCAGCAGTTACTCGAGAGGGGTGGGCGAGCAGTACTTC. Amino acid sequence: CASSYSRGVGEQYF.

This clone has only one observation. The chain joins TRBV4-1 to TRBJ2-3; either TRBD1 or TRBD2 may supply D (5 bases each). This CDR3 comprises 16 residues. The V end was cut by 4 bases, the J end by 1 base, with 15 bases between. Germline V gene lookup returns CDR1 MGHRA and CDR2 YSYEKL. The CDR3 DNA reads TGCGCCAGCAGCCTTACCGGGACCGTTCGCACAGATACGCAGTATTTT. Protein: CASSLTGTVRTDTQYF.

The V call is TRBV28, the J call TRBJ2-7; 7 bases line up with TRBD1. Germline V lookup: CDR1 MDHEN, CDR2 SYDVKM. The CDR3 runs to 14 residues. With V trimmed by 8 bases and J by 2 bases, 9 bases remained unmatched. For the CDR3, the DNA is TGTGCCAGCGGGGACGGGACAGCTCCCTACGAGCAGTACTTC. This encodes CASGDGTAPYEQYF.

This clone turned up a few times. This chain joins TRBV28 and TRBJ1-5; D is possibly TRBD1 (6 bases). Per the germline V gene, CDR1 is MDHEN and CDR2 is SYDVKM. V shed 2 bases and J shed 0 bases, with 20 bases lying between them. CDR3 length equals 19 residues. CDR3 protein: CASSLGLGRGMNSNQPQHF. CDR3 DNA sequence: TGTGCCAGCAGTTTAGGGCTGGGGAGGGGGATGAATAGCAATCAGCCCCAGCATTTT.

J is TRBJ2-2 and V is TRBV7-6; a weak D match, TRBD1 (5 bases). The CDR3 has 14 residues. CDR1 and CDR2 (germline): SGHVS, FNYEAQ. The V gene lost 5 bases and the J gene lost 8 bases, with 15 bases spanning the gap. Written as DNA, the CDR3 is TGTGCCAGCAGCCCTCAGGACATATTGGGGGAGCTGTTTTTT. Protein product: CASSPQDILGELFF.